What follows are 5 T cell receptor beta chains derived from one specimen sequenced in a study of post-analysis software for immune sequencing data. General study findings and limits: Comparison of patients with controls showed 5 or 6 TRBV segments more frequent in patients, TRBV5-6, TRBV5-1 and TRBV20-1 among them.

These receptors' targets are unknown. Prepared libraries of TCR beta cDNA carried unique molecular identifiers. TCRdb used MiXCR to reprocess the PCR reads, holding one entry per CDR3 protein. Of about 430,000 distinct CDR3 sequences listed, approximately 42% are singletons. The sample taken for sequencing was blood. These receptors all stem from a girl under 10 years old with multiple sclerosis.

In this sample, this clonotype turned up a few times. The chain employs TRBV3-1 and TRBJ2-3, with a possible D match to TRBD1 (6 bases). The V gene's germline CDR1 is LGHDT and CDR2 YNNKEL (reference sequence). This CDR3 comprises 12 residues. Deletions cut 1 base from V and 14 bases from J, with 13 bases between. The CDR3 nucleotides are TGTGCCAGCAGCCAAGCCGCAGGGGAGAGGTATTTT. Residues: CASSQAAGERYF.

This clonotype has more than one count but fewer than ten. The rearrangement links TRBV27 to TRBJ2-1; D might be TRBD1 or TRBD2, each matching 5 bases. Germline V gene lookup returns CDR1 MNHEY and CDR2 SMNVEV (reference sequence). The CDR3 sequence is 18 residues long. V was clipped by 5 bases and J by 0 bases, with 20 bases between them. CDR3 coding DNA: TGTGCCAGCAGTCTAGACCCCTGGGCAGGGAGCTCCTACAATGAGCAGTTCTTC. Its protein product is CASSLDPWAGSSYNEQFF.

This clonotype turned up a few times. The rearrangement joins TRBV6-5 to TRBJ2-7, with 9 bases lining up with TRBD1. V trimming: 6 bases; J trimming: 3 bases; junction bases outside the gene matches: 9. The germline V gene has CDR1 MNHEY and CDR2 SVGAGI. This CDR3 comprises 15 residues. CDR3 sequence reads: CASRFGTGRDYEQYF. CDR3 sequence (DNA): TGTGCCAGCAGATTCGGGACAGGGAGGGACTACGAGCAGTACTTC.

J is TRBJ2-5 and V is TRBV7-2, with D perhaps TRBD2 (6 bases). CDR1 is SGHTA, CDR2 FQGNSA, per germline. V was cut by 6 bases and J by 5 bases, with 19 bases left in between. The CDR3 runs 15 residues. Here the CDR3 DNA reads TGTGCCAGCAGTTCAACTGGACGGGACTGGGAGACCCAGTACTTC. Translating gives CASSSTGRDWETQYF.

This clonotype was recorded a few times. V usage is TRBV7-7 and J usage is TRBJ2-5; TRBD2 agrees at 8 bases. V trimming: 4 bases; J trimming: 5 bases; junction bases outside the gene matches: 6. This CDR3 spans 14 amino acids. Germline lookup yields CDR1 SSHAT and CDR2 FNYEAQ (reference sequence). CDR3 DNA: TGTGCCAGCAGCTACGCGGGGGGAAGGGAGACCCAGTACTTC. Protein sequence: CASSYAGGRETQYF.